These T cell receptor beta chains were read from a single sample in a study of Ad26.COV2.S vaccination and SARS-CoV-2 variants. Assay used: immunoSEQ multiplex PCR; TCRdb lists only in-frame clones, some missing. Of around 300,000 clones listed, around 89% were seen once; the top ten hold 5.5% to 7%. The material was peripheral blood, obtained in a trial of Ad26.COV2.S vaccine versus placebo. The source is a person aged 18-60 years who received the Ad26.COV2.S COVID-19 vaccine or a placebo. Each CDR3 is given with its conserved first and last residue.

>TRBV3-1/TRBV3-2
CASSSIIGDQPQHF
>TRBV18
CASSPELGGEQFF
>TRBV13
CASSLASRQETQYF
>TRBV5-4
CASSSTSTDTQYF
>TRBV28
CASSPEALNTEAFF
>TRBV7-3
CASSLSPGQPQHF
>TRBV11-2
CASRNLAGGRSSYNEQFF
>TRBV29-1
CSVGPGLNEKLFF
>TRBV12-3/TRBV12-4
CASSLAEYNEQFF
>TRBV4-1
CASSQASRVSDTQYF
>TRBV30
CAWSWDERDRSPLHF
>TRBV18
CASFQQGAQIEAFF
>TRBV13
CASSLALGQFF
>TRBV18
CASSPPGGGSQPQHF
>TRBV6-5
CASNRERGAIYEQYF
>TRBV18
CASSPGDTQHF
>TRBV6-2/TRBV6-3
CASSYLGLAGADTQYF
>TRBV6-6
CASSPSTEAFF
>TRBV7-9
CASMRDWGAFF
>TRBV5-1
CASRTGTGNSPLHF
>TRBV28
CASTKGPPSLNTGELFF
>TRBV5-1
CASRYDSGSYGYTF
>TRBV5-4
CASGTTGGLTDTQYF
>TRBV5-8
CASSLASVNYGYTF
>TRBV9
CASSALGGSEKLFF
>TRBV11-2
CASSLAGGNTEAFF
>TRBV27
CASSPGQGVIQPQHF
>TRBV4-3
CASSQADRINEKLFF
>TRBV5-6
CASSLGFGETQYF
>TRBV27
CASSLNFGFEKLFF
>TRBV6-2/TRBV6-3
CASSYRTGHPTNEKLFF
>TRBV7-9
CASSLVPGARGYTF
>TRBV7-3
CASSRSGDGLGGYTF
>TRBV11-3
CASSRGGGEQFF
>TRBV25-1
CASSVEGGVYNEQFF
>TRBV6-2/TRBV6-3
CASSFSQKLYEQYF
>TRBV6-2/TRBV6-3
CASSLVRGSGKETQYF
>TRBV27
CASSAITGNGYTF
>TRBV19
CASSAMTESSYNSPLHF
>TRBV18
CASSPPSNEQYF
>TRBV7-8
CASSSPTWGGRAGTDTQYF
>TRBV7-6
CASSRGLAGGTGYEQYF
>TRBV19
CASHSPGAGSTEAFF
>TRBV19
CASSRGHQPQHF
>TRBV29-1
CSGKGSIGEKLFF
>TRBV6-5
CASSSQGLAESQPQHF
>TRBV9
CASSTHGGIYGYTF
>TRBV3-1/TRBV3-2
CASSQAAGSGSYNEQFF
>TRBV21-1
CASSKGTRQGVTYNEQFF
>TRBV10-3
CAISGTGTSGSSYNEQFF
>TRBV7-2
CASSLAGLGNYGYTF
>TRBV28
CASSLWNSPLHF
>TRBV28
CASSSRRPSLKEKYF
>TRBV6-6
CASCPTGTGKRSSYNSPLHF
>TRBV11-2
CASSPAPQGARSNEQFF
>TRBV9
CASSEGSWASGREKDTQYF
>TRBV27
CASSIRPSGEGAYEQYF
>TRBV5-1
CASSPGRARGFLNTEAFF